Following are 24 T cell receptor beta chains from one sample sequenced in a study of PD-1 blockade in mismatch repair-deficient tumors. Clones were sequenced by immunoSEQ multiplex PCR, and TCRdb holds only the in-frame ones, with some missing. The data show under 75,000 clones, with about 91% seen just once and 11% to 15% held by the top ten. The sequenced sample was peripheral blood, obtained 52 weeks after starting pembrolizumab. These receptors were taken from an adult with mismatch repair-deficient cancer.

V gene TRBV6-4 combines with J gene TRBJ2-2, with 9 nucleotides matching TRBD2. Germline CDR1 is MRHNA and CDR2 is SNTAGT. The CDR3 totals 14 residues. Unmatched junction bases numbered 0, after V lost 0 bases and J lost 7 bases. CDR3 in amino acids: CASSDSSGSGELFF. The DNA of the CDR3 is TGTGCCAGCAGTGACTCTAGCGGGAGCGGGGAGCTGTTTTTT.

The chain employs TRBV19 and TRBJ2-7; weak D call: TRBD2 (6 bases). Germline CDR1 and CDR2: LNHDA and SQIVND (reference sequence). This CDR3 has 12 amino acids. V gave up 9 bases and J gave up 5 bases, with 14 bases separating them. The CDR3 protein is CASTAGLDEQYF. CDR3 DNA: TGTGCCAGCACCGCGGGATTAGACGAGCAGTACTTC.

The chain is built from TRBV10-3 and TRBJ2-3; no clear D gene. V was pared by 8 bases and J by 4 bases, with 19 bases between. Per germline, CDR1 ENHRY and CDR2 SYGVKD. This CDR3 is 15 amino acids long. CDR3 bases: TGTGCCATCGAGGACCCAGGAAGACGTGCAGATACGCAGTATTTT. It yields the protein CAIEDPGRRADTQYF.

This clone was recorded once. The CDR3 nucleotides read TGTGCCAGCAGCTTAAATACTGCCCGGGAGACCCAGTACTTC. This encodes CASSLNTARETQYF. The genes are TRBV7-8 and TRBJ2-5, with D hard to call. From germline, CDR1 is SGHVS and CDR2 FQNEAQ. Trimming left V 2 bases short and J 5 bases short, with 12 bases between. CDR3 size: 14 residues.

The CDR3 loop is CASSYGTLSNEQFF. The DNA for the CDR3 is TGTGCCAGCAGTTACGGGACATTGAGTAATGAGCAGTTCTTC. The chain couples TRBV6-5 to TRBJ2-1; TRBD1 might be the D (6 bases). The V and J ends lost 2 bases and 7 bases respectively, with 12 bases between them. Per the germline V gene, CDR1 is MNHEY and CDR2 is SVGAGI. The CDR3 totals 14 residues.

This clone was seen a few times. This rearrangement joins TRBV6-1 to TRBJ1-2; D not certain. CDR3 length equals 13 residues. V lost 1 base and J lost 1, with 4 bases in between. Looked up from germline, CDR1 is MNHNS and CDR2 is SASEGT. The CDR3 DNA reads TGTGCCAGCAGTGAAGGGAATAACTATGGCTACACCTTC. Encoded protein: CASSEGNNYGYTF.

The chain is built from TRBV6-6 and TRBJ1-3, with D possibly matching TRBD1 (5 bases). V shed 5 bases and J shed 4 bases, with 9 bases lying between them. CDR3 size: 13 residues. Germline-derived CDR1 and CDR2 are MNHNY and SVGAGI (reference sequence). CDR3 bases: TGTGCCAGCAGTACAGGTTACGGAAACACCATATATTTT. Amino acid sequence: CASSTGYGNTIYF.

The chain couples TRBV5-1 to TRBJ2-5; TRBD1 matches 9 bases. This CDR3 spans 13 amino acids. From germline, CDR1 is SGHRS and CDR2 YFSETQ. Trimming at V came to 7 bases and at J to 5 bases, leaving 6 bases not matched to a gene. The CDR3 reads CASRTGTGETQYF. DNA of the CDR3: TGCGCCAGCCGCACCGGGACAGGGGAGACCCAGTACTTC.

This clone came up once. CDR3: CAIGPASEQFF. The CDR3 DNA reads TGTGCCATCGGGCCTGCCTCGGAGCAGTTCTTC. The rearrangement uses TRBV10-3 and TRBJ2-1; D gene uncertain. The CDR3 runs 11 residues. V lost 8 bases and J lost 10, with 12 bases in between. Germline CDR1 is ENHRY and CDR2 is SYGVKD.

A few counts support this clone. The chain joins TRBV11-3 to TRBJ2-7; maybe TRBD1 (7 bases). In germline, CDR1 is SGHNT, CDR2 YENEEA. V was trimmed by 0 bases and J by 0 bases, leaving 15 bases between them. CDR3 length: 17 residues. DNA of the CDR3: TGTGCCAGCAGCTTAGATACCGCCAGGGGGGACTCCTACGAGCAGTACTTC. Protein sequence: CASSLDTARGDSYEQYF.

The CDR3 here is CASSLHTGTYEQYF. The CDR3 DNA sequence: TGTGCCAGCAGCCTCCATACGGGGACCTACGAGCAGTACTTC. V and J are TRBV11-3 and TRBJ2-7, with a weak D call TRBD2 (5 bases). The CDR3 extends over 14 amino acids. V was cut by 5 bases and J by 2 bases, with 13 bases left in between. CDR1 is SGHNT and CDR2 is YENEEA in the germline V gene.

The CDR3 nucleotides are TGTGCCAGCAGCCTTAGGTGGCACACGGAGACTGAAGCTTTCTTT. Its translation: CASSLRWHTETEAFF. The rearrangement links TRBV7-9 to TRBJ1-1; D gene unclear. Germline values: CDR1 SEHNR, CDR2 FQNEAQ (reference sequence). Trimming stripped 5 bases from V and 5 bases from J, with 18 bases between. CDR3 length: 15 residues.

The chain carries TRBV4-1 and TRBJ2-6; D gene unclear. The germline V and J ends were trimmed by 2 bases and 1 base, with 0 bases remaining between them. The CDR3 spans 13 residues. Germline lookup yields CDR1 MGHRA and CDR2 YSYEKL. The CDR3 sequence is CASSQSGANVLTF. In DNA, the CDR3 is TGCGCCAGCAGCCAATCTGGGGCCAACGTCCTGACTTTC.

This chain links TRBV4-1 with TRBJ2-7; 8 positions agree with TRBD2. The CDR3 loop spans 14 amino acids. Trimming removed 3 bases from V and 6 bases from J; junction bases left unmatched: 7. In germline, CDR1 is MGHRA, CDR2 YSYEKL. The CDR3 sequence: CASSQGTSWSEQYF. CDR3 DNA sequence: TGCGCCAGCAGCCAGGGGACTAGTTGGAGCGAGCAGTACTTC.

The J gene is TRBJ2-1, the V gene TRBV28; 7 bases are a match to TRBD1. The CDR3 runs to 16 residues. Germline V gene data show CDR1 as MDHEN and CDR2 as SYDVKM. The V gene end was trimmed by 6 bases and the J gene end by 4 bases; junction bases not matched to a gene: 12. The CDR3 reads CASRRTDRAGYNEQFF. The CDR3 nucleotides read TGTGCCAGCAGGAGGACCGACAGGGCCGGGTACAATGAGCAGTTCTTC.

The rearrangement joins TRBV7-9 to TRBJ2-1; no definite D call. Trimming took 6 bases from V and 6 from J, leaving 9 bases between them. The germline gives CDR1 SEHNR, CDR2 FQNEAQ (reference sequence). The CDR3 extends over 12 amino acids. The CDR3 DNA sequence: TGTGCCAGCAGAGTACCCCCCAATGAGCAGTTCTTC. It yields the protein CASRVPPNEQFF.

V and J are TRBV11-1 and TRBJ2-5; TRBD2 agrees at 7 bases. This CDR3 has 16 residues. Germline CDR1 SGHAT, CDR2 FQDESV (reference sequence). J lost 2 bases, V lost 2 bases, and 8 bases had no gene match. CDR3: CASSLRLADHQETQYF. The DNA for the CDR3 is TGTGCCAGCAGCTTACGTCTAGCGGATCATCAAGAGACCCAGTACTTC. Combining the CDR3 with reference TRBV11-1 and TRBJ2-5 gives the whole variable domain EAEVAQSPRYKITEKSQAVAFWCDPISGHATLYWYRQILGQGPELLVQFQDESVVDDSQLPKDRFSAERLKGVDSTLKIQPAELGDSAMYLCASSLRLADHQETQYFGPGTRLLVL.

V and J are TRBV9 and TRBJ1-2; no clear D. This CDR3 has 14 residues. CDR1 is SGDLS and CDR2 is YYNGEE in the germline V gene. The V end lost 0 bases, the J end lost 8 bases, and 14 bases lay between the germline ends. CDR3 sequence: CASSVGGETGGYTF. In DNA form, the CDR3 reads TGTGCCAGCAGCGTAGGAGGAGAGACGGGAGGCTACACCTTC.

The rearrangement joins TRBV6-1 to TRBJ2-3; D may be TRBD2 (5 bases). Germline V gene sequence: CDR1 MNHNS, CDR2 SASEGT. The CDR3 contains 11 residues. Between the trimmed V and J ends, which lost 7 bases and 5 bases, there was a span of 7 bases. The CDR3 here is CASIRGDTQYF. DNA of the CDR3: TGTGCCAGCATTCGGGGAGATACGCAGTATTTT.

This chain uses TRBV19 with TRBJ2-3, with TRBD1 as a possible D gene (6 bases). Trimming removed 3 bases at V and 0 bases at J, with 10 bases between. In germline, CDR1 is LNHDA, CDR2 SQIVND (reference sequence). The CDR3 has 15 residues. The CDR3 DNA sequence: TGTGCCAGTAGTATCGACAGGACTAGCACAGATACGCAGTATTTT. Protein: CASSIDRTSTDTQYF.

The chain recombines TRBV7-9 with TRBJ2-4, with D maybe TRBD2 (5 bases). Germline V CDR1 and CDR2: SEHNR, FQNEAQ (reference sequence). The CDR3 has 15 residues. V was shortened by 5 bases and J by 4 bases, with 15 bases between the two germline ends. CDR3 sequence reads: CASSQKRTGKNIQYF. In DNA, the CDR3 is TGTGCCAGCAGCCAGAAGAGGACGGGGAAAAACATTCAGTACTTC.

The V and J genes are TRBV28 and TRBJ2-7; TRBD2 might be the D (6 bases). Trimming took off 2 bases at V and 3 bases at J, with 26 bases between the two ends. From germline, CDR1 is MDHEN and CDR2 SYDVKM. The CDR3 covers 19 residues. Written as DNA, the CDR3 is TGTGCCAGCAGTTTAGAGATTGGGGGGTTTAGGAGTTGGGGCTACGAGCAGTACTTC. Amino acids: CASSLEIGGFRSWGYEQYF.

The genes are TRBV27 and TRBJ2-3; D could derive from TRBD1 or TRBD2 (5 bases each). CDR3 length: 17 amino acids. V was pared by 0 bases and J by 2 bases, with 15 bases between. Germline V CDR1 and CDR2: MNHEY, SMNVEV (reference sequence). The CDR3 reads CASSLSIGDLITDTQYF. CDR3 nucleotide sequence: TGTGCCAGCAGTTTATCGATTGGGGACCTCATCACAGATACGCAGTATTTT.

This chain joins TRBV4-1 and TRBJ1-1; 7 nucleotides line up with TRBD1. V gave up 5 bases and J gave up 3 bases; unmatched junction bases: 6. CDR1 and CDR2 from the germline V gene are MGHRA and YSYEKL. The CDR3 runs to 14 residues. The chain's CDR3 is CASSEGAADTEAFF. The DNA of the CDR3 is TGCGCCAGCAGCGAGGGGGCCGCGGACACTGAAGCTTTCTTT.